This T cell receptor beta chain originates from a study of blood T cell repertoires in COVID-19 (dated by TCRdb to 2020 to 2021). About the full investigation: Collaborator samples came from the United States, Italy and Spain and covered acute and convalescent phases of COVID-19. The material from the prospective study consisted of cDNA or gDNA derived from T cells, B-cell-depleted T cells, or PBMCs. Where HLA class I and class II types were available, the types were taken from metadata supplied by the sample provider, not from assay-based typing. The repertoires were released in a freely available public database meant as a resource for research on the immune response to SARS-CoV-2. The samples were drawn from the first 160 participants of the ongoing ImmuneRACE study and from 1,254 subjects provided by 6 global collaborators. The sample metadata nearly always contained a de-identified subject ID, COVID-19 status, age in years and sex. The dataset comprised deeply sampled blood TCRbeta repertoires from subjects exposed to, actively infected with, or recovered from COVID-19.

In the case of this clone: Its recognized antigen is unknown. Base qualities are not provided; no much larger clone lies one nucleotide away.

Broader findings and caveats from the paper: The quantity of clinical and demographic metadata differed by source and by participant and was supplied without curation.

The collaborating institutions used their own protocols to collect whole blood in K2EDTA tubes. For TCRbeta analysis, collaborators shipped samples as frozen whole blood, isolated PBMCs, or DNA extracted from either of those sample types. TCRbeta CDR3 regions were amplified from genomic DNA using the immunoSEQ Assay, a bias-controlled multiplex PCR. Under the source paper's analysis protocol: Within the assay, amplification of reference gene primers was used to estimate how many nucleated cells each sample contained. To quantify the absolute abundance of each unique TCRbeta CDR3 rearrangement, sequence reads were collapsed and filtered. For each sample, productive Simpson clonality was calculated as the square root of Simpson's diversity index over productive rearrangements. Drawn from immuneACCESS, this table holds only the in-frame rearrangements with V and J called that TCRdb kept. Clones are partly lost; checked studies trace under half to an unresolved V gene and leave the rest unexplained. From that table come the V and J calls and clone size; the DNA was used to work out D and trimming. For this sample there are around 60,000 clones; over 75% appear just once. The top ten constitute approximately 3.4% of the sample.

This sequence originates from a man aged 50 to 59 with active COVID-19. The sequencing input was peripheral blood.

The base sequence is TGTGCCATCACCGTTGGGACAGGGGGAAACACCGGGGAGCTGTTTTTT. Its translation is CAITVGTGGNTGELFF. The chain joins TRBV10-3 to TRBJ2-2; 11 nucleotides in the junction match TRBD1. The CDR3 numbers 16 residues from cysteine through phenylalanine. Just the 48-base CDR3 DNA is kept, in frame starting at base 1. CDR1 and CDR2, per the germline V gene, are ENHRY and SYGVKD. V is trimmed back by 7 bases and J by 2 bases, and the junction contains 6 bases that no gene match accounts for.